These 2 T cell receptor beta chains share one sample of origin, sequenced in a study of blood T cell repertoires in COVID-19. Produced via immunoSEQ multiplex PCR; TCRdb's table is partial and in-frame only. The table shows 45,000 to 65,000 clones, with over 75% occurring only once. The sample taken for sequencing was peripheral blood. Receptors originate from a man older than 75 in a cohort sampled during active COVID-19.

The chain carries TRBV11-3 and TRBJ2-1; D is unresolved. The V end was cut by 1 base, the J end by 4 bases, with 5 bases between. The V gene's germline CDR1 is SGHNT and CDR2 YENEEA. This CDR3 has 13 amino acids. CDR3 coding DNA: TGTGCCAGCAGCTTAGGACAATACAATGAGCAGTTCTTC. The encoded protein is CASSLGQYNEQFF.

This clone was seen just once. CDR3 sequence: CATSGGTSGSVSNEQFF. The CDR3 nucleotides read TGTGCCACCAGTGGCGGGACTAGCGGGAGCGTCAGCAATGAGCAGTTCTTC. The chain is built from TRBV24-1 and TRBJ2-1; 14 bases match TRBD2. This CDR3 has 17 amino acids. Germline V gives CDR1 KGHDR, CDR2 SFDVKD. The V and J ends lost 5 bases and 6 bases, in that order; junction bases with no gene match: 8.